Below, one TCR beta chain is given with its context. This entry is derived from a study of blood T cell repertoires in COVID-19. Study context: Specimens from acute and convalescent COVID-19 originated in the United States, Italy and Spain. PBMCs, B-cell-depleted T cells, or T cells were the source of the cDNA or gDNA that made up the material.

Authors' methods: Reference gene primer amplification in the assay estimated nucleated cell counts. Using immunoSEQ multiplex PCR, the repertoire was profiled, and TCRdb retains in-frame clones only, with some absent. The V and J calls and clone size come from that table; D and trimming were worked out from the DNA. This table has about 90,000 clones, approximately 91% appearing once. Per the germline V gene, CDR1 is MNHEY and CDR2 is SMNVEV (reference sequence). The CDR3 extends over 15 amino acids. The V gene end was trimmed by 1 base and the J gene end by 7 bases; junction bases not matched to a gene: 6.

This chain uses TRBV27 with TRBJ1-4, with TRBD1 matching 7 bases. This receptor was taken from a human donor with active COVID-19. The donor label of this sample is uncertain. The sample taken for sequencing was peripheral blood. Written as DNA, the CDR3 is TGTGCCAGCAGTTTATACGGGACAGCGGTTGAAAAACTGTTTTTT. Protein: CASSLYGTAVEKLFF.